A selection of T cell receptor beta chains follows, all from one sample in a study of blood T cell repertoires in COVID-19. TCRdb's table, derived via immunoSEQ multiplex PCR, lists solely in-frame clones and lacks some. Of 200,000 to 250,000 clones in the sample, 80% to 90% were seen once. Material for sequencing was peripheral blood. All receptors derive from a woman between 55 and 75 years old who had recovered from COVID-19. Both conserved end residues are part of each CDR3. The D gene is left open where the match is weak. The size of a clone is reported for some rows only, either as once, few or many, or as a class for expanded clones.

size: -
J: TRBJ1-6
D: -
V: TRBV18
CDR3: CASSRDKSSPLHF
DNA: TGTGCCAGCTCAAGGGACAAAAGTTCACCCCTCCACTTT

size: -
J: TRBJ1-4
D: TRBD1
V: TRBV9
CDR3: CASSPRQGARGEKLFF
DNA: TGTGCCAGCAGCCCCCGACAGGGGGCGCGAGGCGAAAAACTGTTTTTT

size: -
J: TRBJ1-2
D: -
V: TRBV19
CDR3: CASSQGLYGYTF
DNA: TGTGCCAGTAGTCAGGGGCTCTATGGCTACACCTTC

size: -
J: TRBJ1-2
D: TRBD1
V: TRBV2
CDR3: CASRPGQGLYGYTF
DNA: TGTGCCAGCAGACCAGGACAGGGCCTGTATGGCTACACCTTC

size: -
J: TRBJ1-4
D: -
V: TRBV18
CDR3: CASSRRDTSLFF
DNA: TGTGCCAGCTCCCGCCGGGACACGTCACTGTTTTTT

size: few
J: TRBJ1-4
D: -
V: TRBV18
CDR3: CASSQNRGEKLFF
DNA: TGTGCCAGCTCTCAGAACCGGGGTGAAAAACTGTTTTTT

size: -
J: TRBJ2-3
D: TRBD2
V: TRBV5-8
CDR3: CATPQRGVDTQYF
DNA: TGTGCCACTCCCCAGCGGGGGGTAGATACGCAGTATTTT

size: once
J: TRBJ2-1
D: TRBD2
V: TRBV2
CDR3: CASFSRGGRPRDEQFF
DNA: TGTGCCAGTTTTTCGCGCGGGGGGCGACCTCGGGATGAGCAGTTCTTC

size: once
J: TRBJ2-1
D: TRBD2
V: TRBV5-1
CDR3: CASSLASSGGYNEQFF
DNA: TGCGCCAGCAGCTTGGCCTCTAGCGGGGGCTACAATGAGCAGTTCTTC

size: -
J: TRBJ1-2
D: TRBD1
V: TRBV6-5
CDR3: CASSYSGDRVDGYTF
DNA: TGTGCCAGCAGTTACTCTGGGGACAGGGTCGATGGCTACACCTTC

size: -
J: TRBJ2-5
D: -
V: TRBV7-2
CDR3: CASSLGTERETQYF
DNA: TGTGCCAGCAGCTTAGGAACGGAGCGGGAGACCCAGTACTTC

size: -
J: TRBJ1-1
D: TRBD1
V: TRBV27
CDR3: CASRDGTVNTEAFF
DNA: TGTGCCAGCAGAGACGGGACAGTGAACACTGAAGCTTTCTTT

size: -
J: TRBJ2-1
D: TRBD2
V: TRBV6-1
CDR3: CASSEFSGANYNEQFF
DNA: TGTGCCAGCAGTGAATTTAGCGGGGCCAACTACAATGAGCAGTTCTTC

size: few
J: TRBJ1-2
D: TRBD1
V: TRBV30
CDR3: CAWREGQVGYTF
DNA: TGTGCCTGGAGGGAGGGACAGGTCGGCTACACCTTC

size: -
J: TRBJ2-1
D: TRBD2
V: TRBV5-1
CDR3: CASSPRGGSEQFF
DNA: TGCGCCAGCAGCCCGCGGGGGGGCAGTGAGCAGTTCTTC

size: -
J: TRBJ1-5
D: TRBD1
V: TRBV27
CDR3: CASSFSRQGTQPQHF
DNA: TGTGCCAGCAGTTTTTCAAGACAGGGAACTCAGCCCCAGCATTTT

size: few
J: TRBJ1-3
D: -
V: TRBV18
CDR3: CASSPRPVLVNTIYF
DNA: TGTGCCAGCTCACCACGTCCGGTTCTGGTCAACACCATATATTTT

size: once
J: TRBJ1-5
D: -
V: TRBV18
CDR3: CASSPGENQPQHF
DNA: TGTGCCAGCTCACCGGGCGAGAATCAGCCCCAGCATTTT

size: -
J: TRBJ2-2
D: -
V: TRBV2
CDR3: CASGRGLDTGELFF
DNA: TGTGCCAGCGGTAGGGGGTTGGACACCGGGGAGCTGTTTTTT

size: -
J: TRBJ2-7
D: TRBD1
V: TRBV2
CDR3: CASRDRLYEQYF
DNA: TGTGCCAGCAGGGACAGGCTGTACGAGCAGTACTTC

size: -
J: TRBJ1-2
D: TRBD1
V: TRBV9
CDR3: CASSASDRTSYGYTF
DNA: TGTGCCAGCAGCGCTTCGGACAGGACGAGCTATGGCTACACCTTC

size: -
J: TRBJ2-3
D: -
V: TRBV30
CDR3: CAWSVRVGSQEDTQYF
DNA: TGTGCCTGGAGTGTACGTGTAGGGAGTCAGGAAGATACGCAGTATTTT

size: -
J: TRBJ1-1
D: TRBD1
V: TRBV7-3
CDR3: CASSRGTGEAFF
DNA: TGTGCCAGCAGCCGTGGGACAGGAGAAGCTTTCTTT

size: once
J: TRBJ2-7
D: TRBD2
V: TRBV7-8
CDR3: CASSYRLAATYEQYF
DNA: TGTGCCAGCAGCTACCGACTAGCGGCAACCTACGAGCAGTACTTC

size: -
J: TRBJ2-1
D: TRBD2
V: TRBV7-9
CDR3: CASSLSGTTNEQFF
DNA: TGTGCCAGCAGCTTATCCGGGACTACCAATGAGCAGTTCTTC

size: -
J: TRBJ1-5
D: -
V: TRBV19
CDR3: CASSTGTGNQPQHF
DNA: TGTGCCAGTAGTACAGGAACGGGCAATCAGCCCCAGCATTTT

size: -
J: TRBJ2-2
D: TRBD1
V: TRBV2
CDR3: CASRGSGTGFTGELFF
DNA: TGTGCCAGCCGGGGCTCCGGGACAGGCTTCACCGGGGAGCTGTTTTTT

size: -
J: TRBJ1-4
D: TRBD1
V: TRBV6-5
CDR3: CASSYLQGGGNEKLFF
DNA: TGTGCCAGCAGTTACCTCCAGGGGGGCGGTAATGAAAAACTGTTTTTT

size: -
J: TRBJ2-7
D: TRBD1
V: TRBV30
CDR3: CAWGTGVGAEQYF
DNA: TGTGCCTGGGGGACAGGGGTCGGTGCCGAGCAGTACTTC

size: -
J: TRBJ1-2
D: TRBD1
V: TRBV3-1/TRBV3-2
CDR3: CASSPLDRANYGYTF
DNA: TGTGCCAGCAGCCCCTTGGACAGGGCTAACTATGGCTACACCTTC

size: -
J: TRBJ2-2
D: -
V: TRBV19
CDR3: CASRDRRNTGELFF
DNA: TGTGCCAGTAGAGACAGGAGGAACACCGGGGAGCTGTTTTTT

size: -
J: TRBJ1-5
D: -
V: TRBV27
CDR3: CASSLFPGRNQPQHF
DNA: TGTGCCAGCAGTTTATTTCCTGGCAGGAATCAGCCCCAGCATTTT

size: medium-sized
J: TRBJ2-3
D: -
V: TRBV9
CDR3: CASSGSTDTQYF
DNA: TGTGCCAGCAGTGGCAGCACAGATACGCAGTATTTT

size: -
J: TRBJ1-1
D: -
V: TRBV7-9
CDR3: CASSSYGQTTNTEAFF
DNA: TGTGCCAGCAGCTCTTACGGACAGACAACAAACACTGAAGCTTTCTTT

size: few
J: TRBJ1-2
D: TRBD1
V: TRBV27
CDR3: CASSLFSGGQGYTF
DNA: TGTGCCAGCAGTTTATTTTCAGGGGGCCAAGGCTACACCTTC

size: -
J: TRBJ1-1
D: -
V: TRBV6-2/TRBV6-3
CDR3: CASTPTGGATNTEAFF
DNA: TGTGCCAGCACCCCCACGGGCGGGGCGACGAACACTGAAGCTTTCTTT

size: -
J: TRBJ2-1
D: -
V: TRBV7-9
CDR3: CASSSDRTNEQFF
DNA: TGTGCCAGCAGCTCGGACAGAACCAATGAGCAGTTCTTC

size: -
J: TRBJ2-7
D: -
V: TRBV10-3
CDR3: CAISEQGGHEQYF
DNA: TGTGCCATCAGTGAACAGGGTGGCCACGAGCAGTACTTC

size: -
J: TRBJ1-2
D: -
V: TRBV30
CDR3: CAWSVPVRAAYGYTF
DNA: TGTGCCTGGAGTGTTCCGGTCAGGGCGGCCTATGGCTACACCTTC

size: -
J: TRBJ2-2
D: -
V: TRBV29-1
CDR3: CSAYSGDTGELFF
DNA: TGCAGCGCCTACAGTGGCGACACCGGGGAGCTGTTTTTT